Detailed here is one T cell receptor (beta chain). As yet, its antigen is unknown. Splitting the CD4+ cells yielded a CD45RA+ naive subset and a CD45RA-negative memory subset. The data are from a study of shared clonotypes between healthy human individuals. Findings of the study overall: The study sampled only blood, and tissue repertoires likely differ.

The repertoire was sequenced with immunoSEQ multiplex PCR; TCRdb's copy has only in-frame clones and lacks some. This table has about 2.4 million clones, approximately 90% appearing once. The sample consisted of naive CD4+ T cells sorted from blood. The sample's subset: CD45RA+ positively selected. This TCR derives from a man in his late teens or twenties in good health.

The CDR3 protein is CASSQDIEELGEFF. The CDR3 DNA reads as TGCGCCAGCAGCCAAGATATCGAAGAGTTAGGGGAGTTCTTC. This chain uses TRBV4-3 with TRBJ2-1, with D tentatively TRBD1 (5 bases). CDR1 and CDR2 (germline): LGHNA, YSLEER. Trimming pared 0 bases from V and 14 bases from J, leaving 17 bases between. The CDR3 is 14 residues long.